This TCR beta chain was sequenced in a study of identifying expanded T cells in peripheral blood. Per the germline V gene, CDR1 is SGHAT and CDR2 is FQNNGV. V was pared by 3 bases and J by 0 bases, with 12 bases between. This CDR3 has 15 amino acids. The table came from immunoSEQ multiplex PCR; TCRdb's copy has only in-frame clones and leaves some out. The sample yields some 75,000 clones, roughly nine tenths seen once. The sequence came from a person aged 18 to 75 in good health. The sample taken for sequencing was blood. The chain has TRBV11-2 and TRBJ2-7; D remains ambiguous. CDR3 amino acids: CASSLVSVSSYEQYF. The CDR3 DNA sequence: TGTGCCAGCAGCTTGGTCAGCGTAAGCTCCTACGAGCAGTACTTC.